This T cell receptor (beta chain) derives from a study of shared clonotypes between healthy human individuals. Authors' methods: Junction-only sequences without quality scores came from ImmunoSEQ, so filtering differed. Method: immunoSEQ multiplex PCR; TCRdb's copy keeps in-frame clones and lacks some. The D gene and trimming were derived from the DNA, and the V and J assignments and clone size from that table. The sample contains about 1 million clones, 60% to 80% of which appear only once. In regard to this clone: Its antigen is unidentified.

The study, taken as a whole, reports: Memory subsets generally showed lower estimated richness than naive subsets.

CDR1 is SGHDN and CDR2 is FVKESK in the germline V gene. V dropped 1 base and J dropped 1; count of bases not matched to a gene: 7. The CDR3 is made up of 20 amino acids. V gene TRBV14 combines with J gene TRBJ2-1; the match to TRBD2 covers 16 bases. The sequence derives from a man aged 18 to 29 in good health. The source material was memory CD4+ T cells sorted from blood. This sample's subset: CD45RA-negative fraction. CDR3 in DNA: TGTGCCAGCAGCCAAGCCGGGACTAGCGGGAGGGCGGGGTCCTACAATGAGCAGTTCTTC. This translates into CASSQAGTSGRAGSYNEQFF.